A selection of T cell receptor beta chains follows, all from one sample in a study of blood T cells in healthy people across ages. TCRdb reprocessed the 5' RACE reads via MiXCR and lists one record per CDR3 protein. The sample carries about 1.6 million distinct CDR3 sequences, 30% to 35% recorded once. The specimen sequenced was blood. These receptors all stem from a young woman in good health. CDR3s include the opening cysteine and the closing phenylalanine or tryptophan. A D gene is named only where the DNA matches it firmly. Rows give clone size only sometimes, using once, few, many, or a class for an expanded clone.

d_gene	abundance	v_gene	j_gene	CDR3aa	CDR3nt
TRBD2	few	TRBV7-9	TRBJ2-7	CASSLQASGAYEQYF	TGTGCCAGCAGCTTACAGGCTAGCGGGGCCTACGAGCAGTACTTC
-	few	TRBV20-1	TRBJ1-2	CSASYQPNCGYTF	TGCAGTGCTAGTTACCAACCTAACTGTGGCTACACCTTC
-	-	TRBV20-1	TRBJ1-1	CSALDTEAFF	TGCAGTGCATTAGACACTGAAGCTTTCTTT
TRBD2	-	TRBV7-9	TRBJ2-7	CASSLEAGEVYEQYF	TGTGCCAGCAGCTTAGAGGCGGGAGAGGTCTACGAGCAGTACTTC
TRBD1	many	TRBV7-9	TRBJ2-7	CASSLARQGYEQYF	TGTGCCAGCTCACTTGCCCGACAGGGCTACGAGCAGTACTTC
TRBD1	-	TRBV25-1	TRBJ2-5	CASRGDSAQETQYF	TGTGCCAGCAGGGGGGACAGTGCCCAAGAGACCCAGTACTTC
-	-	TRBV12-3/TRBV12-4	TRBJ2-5	CASTRASRETQYF	TGTGCCAGCACCCGCGCTAGCAGAGAGACCCAGTACTTC
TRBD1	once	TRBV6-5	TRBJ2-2	CASTQGADGELFF	TGTGCCAGCACCCAGGGGGCAGACGGGGAGCTGTTTTTT
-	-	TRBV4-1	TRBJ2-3	CASSRDEITDTQYF	TGCGCCAGCAGCCGCGACGAGATCACAGATACGCAGTATTTT
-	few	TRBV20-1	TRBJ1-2	CSASSGPYGYTF	TGCAGTGCTAGCTCAGGGCCCTATGGCTACACCTTC
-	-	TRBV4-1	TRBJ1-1	CASSQDRFGQPNTEAFF	TGCGCCAGCAGCCAAGATCGCTTTGGACAACCGAACACTGAAGCTTTCTTT
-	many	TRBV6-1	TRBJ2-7	CASSNRYMKQYF	TGTGCCAGCAGTAACCGTTATATGAAGCAGTACTTC
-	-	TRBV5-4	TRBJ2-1	CASSLGYTGSNNEQFF	TGTGCCAGCAGCTTGGGATACACAGGGTCCAACAATGAGCAGTTCTTC
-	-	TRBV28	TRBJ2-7	CASSFTQQGRFYEQYF	TGTGCCAGCAGTTTTACCCAACAGGGCAGGTTCTACGAGCAGTACTTC
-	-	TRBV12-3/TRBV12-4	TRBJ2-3	CASNKDLTDAQYF	TGTGCCAGCAATAAGGACCTTACAGATGCGCAGTATTTT
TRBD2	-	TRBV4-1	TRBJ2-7	CASSQGVVAGAGEQYF	TGCGCCAGCAGCCAGGGCGTGGTAGCGGGAGCGGGGGAGCAGTACTTC
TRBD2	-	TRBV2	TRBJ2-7	CASRPASGAPSYEQYF	TGTGCCAGCAGGCCCGCTAGCGGGGCGCCCTCCTACGAGCAGTACTTC
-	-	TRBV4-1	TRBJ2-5	CASSPGEAETQYF	TGCGCCAGCTCTCCGGGAGAAGCGGAGACCCAGTACTTC
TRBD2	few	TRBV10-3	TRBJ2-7	CAISGLNYEQYF	TGTGCCATCTCGGGACTAAACTACGAGCAGTACTTC
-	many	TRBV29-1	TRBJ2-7	CSVEASTGLPYEQYF	TGCAGCGTTGAGGCTTCTACCGGCTTACCCTACGAGCAGTACTTC
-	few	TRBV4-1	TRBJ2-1	CASSQEQVSYNEQFF	TGCGCCAGCAGCCAAGAGCAGGTGTCCTACAATGAGCAGTTCTTC
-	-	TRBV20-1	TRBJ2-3	CSAGRGGLQGTDTQYF	TGCAGTGCGGGCAGGGGGGGACTCCAGGGCACAGATACGCAGTATTTT
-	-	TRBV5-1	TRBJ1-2	CASSPEAPNLDYGYTF	TGCGCCAGCAGCCCGGAGGCACCCAATCTGGACTATGGCTACACCTTC
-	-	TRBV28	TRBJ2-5	CPPNQKRETQYF	TGTCCCCCAAACCAGAAAAGGGAGACCCAGTACTTC
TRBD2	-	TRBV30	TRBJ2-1	CAWSAPQVGLAGVDEQFF	TGTGCCTGGAGTGCCCCCCAGGTTGGACTAGCGGGGGTCGATGAGCAGTTCTTC
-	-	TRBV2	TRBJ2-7	CATSKVEQYF	TGTGCCACCTCGAAGGTCGAGCAGTACTTC
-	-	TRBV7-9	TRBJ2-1	CASSTGTAHWEQFF	TGTGCCAGCAGCACCGGGACCGCACATTGGGAGCAGTTCTTC
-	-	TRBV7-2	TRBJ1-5	CASSTPRRSQGLGPQHF	TGTGCCAGCAGCACCCCGCGGAGAAGTCAGGGCCTTGGGCCCCAGCATTTT
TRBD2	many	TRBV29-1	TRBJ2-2	CSVEDTLAGANTGELFF	TGCAGCGTTGAAGATACCCTAGCGGGAGCTAACACCGGGGAGCTGTTTTTT
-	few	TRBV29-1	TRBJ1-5	CSVGTGAGSQPQHF	TGCAGCGTGGGGACCGGGGCCGGGAGTCAGCCCCAGCATTTT
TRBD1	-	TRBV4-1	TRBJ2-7	CASSLTTGGGYEQYF	TGCGCCAGCAGCCTTACTACAGGGGGCGGTTACGAGCAGTACTTC
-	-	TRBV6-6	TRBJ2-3	CASSYSGLHADTQYF	TGTGCCAGCAGTTACAGCGGACTACACGCAGATACGCAGTATTTT
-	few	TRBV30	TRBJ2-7	CACRRGPYEQYF	TGTGCCTGTCGGCGGGGCCCCTACGAGCAGTACTTC
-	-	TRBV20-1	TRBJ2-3	CSARGDTDTQYF	TGCAGTGCAAGGGGGGACACAGATACGCAGTATTTT
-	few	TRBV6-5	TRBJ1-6	CASSLQKGSSPLHF	TGTGCCAGCAGTTTGCAGAAGGGGTCTTCACCCCTCCACTTT
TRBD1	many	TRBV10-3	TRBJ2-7	CAISESGTGSSSYEQYF	TGTGCCATCAGTGAGTCAGGGACAGGGTCCTCCTCCTACGAGCAGTACTTC
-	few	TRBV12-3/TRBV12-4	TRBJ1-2	CASSGGRPSTSNYGYTF	TGTGCCAGCAGTGGCGGACGACCCAGCACATCTAACTATGGCTACACCTTC
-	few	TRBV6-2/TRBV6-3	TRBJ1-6	CASSYSNSPLHF	TGTGCCAGCAGTTACAGCAATTCACCCCTCCACTTT
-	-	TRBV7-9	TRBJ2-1	CASSLGDLAITYNEQFF	TGTGCCAGCAGCTTAGGGGATCTAGCGATTACCTACAATGAGCAGTTCTTC
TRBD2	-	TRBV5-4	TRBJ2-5	CASSVLSGGAAETQYF	TGTGCCAGCAGCGTCCTTAGCGGGGGGGCGGCAGAGACCCAGTACTTC
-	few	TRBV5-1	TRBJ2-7	CASSSLQDPFGGRGEQYF	TGCGCCAGCAGCTCCCTGCAGGATCCGTTTGGGGGGCGAGGAGAGCAGTACTTC
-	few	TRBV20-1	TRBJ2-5	CSAERFQETQYF	TGCAGTGCCGAGAGGTTTCAAGAGACCCAGTACTTC
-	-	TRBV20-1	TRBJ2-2	CSASETPGELFF	TGCAGTGCTAGTGAAACCCCCGGGGAGCTGTTTTTT
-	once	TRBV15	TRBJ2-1	CATSSNGDWLHEQFF	TGTGCCACCAGCAGTAATGGGGACTGGCTTCATGAGCAGTTCTTC
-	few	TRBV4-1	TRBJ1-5	CASSQADRDQPQHF	TGCGCCAGCAGCCAAGCCGACAGAGATCAGCCCCAGCATTTT
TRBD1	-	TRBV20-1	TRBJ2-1	CSATTGEGGTHNEQVF	TGCAGCGCAACGACAGGGGAAGGCGGGACCCACAATGAGCAGGTCTTC
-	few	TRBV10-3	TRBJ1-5	CAIRREGENQPQHF	TGTGCCATCAGGAGGGAGGGAGAAAATCAGCCCCAGCATTTT
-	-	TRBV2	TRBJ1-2	CASSGEAVTQGGYTF	TGTGCCAGCAGTGGGGAGGCAGTGACCCAAGGGGGCTACACCTTC
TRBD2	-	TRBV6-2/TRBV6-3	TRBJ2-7	CASRHASSGSKSPYEQYF	TGTGCCAGCAGACACGCGAGTAGCGGGAGTAAGTCCCCCTACGAGCAGTACTTC
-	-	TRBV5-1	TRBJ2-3	CASSLGGRSNPADTQYF	TGCGCCAGCAGCTTGGGGGGACGGTCAAATCCCGCAGATACGCAGTATTTT
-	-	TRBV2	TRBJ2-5	CASRAGTSPGQTQYF	TGTGCCAGCAGGGCGGGCACTTCTCCAGGGCAGACCCAGTACTTC